A selection of T cell receptor beta chains follows, all from one sample in a study of cytomegalovirus exposure and HLA in healthy donors. Here immunoSEQ multiplex PCR was the method, and the copy in TCRdb shows in-frame clones only, minus some. The sample yields 55,000 to 70,000 clones, roughly 83% seen once. The sequenced sample consisted of PBMCs. The receptor set was obtained from a human donor in good health. CDR3s include the opening cysteine and the closing phenylalanine or tryptophan. The order of the fields is J gene, D gene, V gene, clone size, CDR3 DNA, CDR3 protein. The D gene is left open where the match is weak. Size is omitted from some rows. Given values are once, few, many or a class for expanded clones.

j_call: TRBJ2-1; d_call: TRBD1; v_call: TRBV11-3; clone_size: -; cdr3_nt: TGTGCCAGCAGCTTGAGACAGGGGGCCGAAGATGAGCAGTTCTTC; cdr3_aa: CASSLRQGAEDEQFF
j_call: TRBJ2-5; d_call: TRBD2; v_call: TRBV7-8; clone_size: -; cdr3_nt: TGTGCCAGCAGCATCACCGGGACTAGCCAGGGGGAGACCCAGTACTTC; cdr3_aa: CASSITGTSQGETQYF
j_call: TRBJ2-7; d_call: -; v_call: TRBV29-1; clone_size: -; cdr3_nt: TGCAGCGTTGGGGTCGGAGCCTACGAGCAGTACTTC; cdr3_aa: CSVGVGAYEQYF
j_call: TRBJ1-5; d_call: TRBD1; v_call: TRBV27; clone_size: -; cdr3_nt: TGTGCCAGCAGTTTACTGGGACAGGGGGCTCTAGAGCCCCAGCATTTT; cdr3_aa: CASSLLGQGALEPQHF
j_call: TRBJ2-7; d_call: -; v_call: TRBV4-3; clone_size: -; cdr3_nt: TGCGCCAGCAGCCAAGCCGCAGGGTCCCTAGGCGAGCAGTACTTC; cdr3_aa: CASSQAAGSLGEQYF
j_call: TRBJ1-5; d_call: -; v_call: TRBV19; clone_size: -; cdr3_nt: TGTGCCAGTACTGTGGGGCCAGGCGGCAATCAGCCCCAGCATTTT; cdr3_aa: CASTVGPGGNQPQHF
j_call: TRBJ2-7; d_call: TRBD1; v_call: TRBV7-9; clone_size: few; cdr3_nt: TGTGCCAGCAGCTTGGGGACAGGGAGTTACGAGCAGTACTTC; cdr3_aa: CASSLGTGSYEQYF
j_call: TRBJ2-1; d_call: TRBD2; v_call: TRBV7-3; clone_size: -; cdr3_nt: TGTGCCAGCAGAAGGGGCCCAGCGGGAACTGAGCAGTTCTTC; cdr3_aa: CASRRGPAGTEQFF
j_call: TRBJ2-1; d_call: -; v_call: TRBV2; clone_size: -; cdr3_nt: TGTGCCAGCCGGACTGAACAAGGCTATGAGCAGTTCTTC; cdr3_aa: CASRTEQGYEQFF
j_call: TRBJ2-1; d_call: -; v_call: TRBV11-2; clone_size: medium-sized; cdr3_nt: TGTGCCAGCAGCTCCAATCGACGGGGATCCTACAATGAGCAGTTCTTC; cdr3_aa: CASSSNRRGSYNEQFF
j_call: TRBJ1-5; d_call: -; v_call: TRBV19; clone_size: -; cdr3_nt: TGTGCCAGTAGTCACGGTCCGAACAATCAGCCCCAGCATTTT; cdr3_aa: CASSHGPNNQPQHF
j_call: TRBJ2-7; d_call: -; v_call: TRBV2; clone_size: -; cdr3_nt: TGTGCCAGCAGGGGGGCCTCCTACGAGCAGTACTTC; cdr3_aa: CASRGASYEQYF
j_call: TRBJ2-1; d_call: TRBD2; v_call: TRBV7-2; clone_size: once; cdr3_nt: TGTGCCAGCAGCTTAGGTCGCGGGAGGGAGAGTAATGAGCAGTTCTTC; cdr3_aa: CASSLGRGRESNEQFF
j_call: TRBJ1-2; d_call: TRBD1; v_call: TRBV9; clone_size: -; cdr3_nt: TGTGCCAGCAGCGTAGCTCCGGACAGGGCGATTAATGGCTACACCTTC; cdr3_aa: CASSVAPDRAINGYTF
j_call: TRBJ2-2; d_call: TRBD2; v_call: TRBV6-4; clone_size: -; cdr3_nt: TGTGCCAGCAGTGACTCGGGAGGGCCCGGGGAGCTGTTTTTT; cdr3_aa: CASSDSGGPGELFF
j_call: TRBJ1-1; d_call: TRBD1; v_call: TRBV10-2; clone_size: -; cdr3_nt: TGCGCCAGCACTATACTACAGGGGTCAGGTGAAGCTTTCTTT; cdr3_aa: CASTILQGSGEAFF
j_call: TRBJ1-2; d_call: -; v_call: TRBV18; clone_size: -; cdr3_nt: TGTGCCAGCTCCCCAAGAACGGGGGAGGGCTATGGCTACACCTTC; cdr3_aa: CASSPRTGEGYGYTF
j_call: TRBJ2-1; d_call: -; v_call: TRBV5-4; clone_size: -; cdr3_nt: TGTGCCAGCAGCTCGGGTGGGGGCCTTGAGCAGTTCTTC; cdr3_aa: CASSSGGGLEQFF
j_call: TRBJ2-7; d_call: -; v_call: TRBV5-1; clone_size: few; cdr3_nt: TGCGCCAGCAGCGCTAACGGCTACGAGCAGTACTTC; cdr3_aa: CASSANGYEQYF
j_call: TRBJ1-6; d_call: -; v_call: TRBV2; clone_size: once; cdr3_nt: TGTGCCAGCAGCGCCGACAGGACCTTAAATTCACCCCTCCACTTT; cdr3_aa: CASSADRTLNSPLHF
j_call: TRBJ1-3; d_call: -; v_call: TRBV27; clone_size: -; cdr3_nt: TGTGCCAGCAGTACACTAACACCCCGCTCTGGAAACACCATATATTTT; cdr3_aa: CASSTLTPRSGNTIYF
j_call: TRBJ2-3; d_call: TRBD2; v_call: TRBV29-1; clone_size: -; cdr3_nt: TGCAGCGTTGAAAATGGGAGGGAAGATACGCAGTATTTT; cdr3_aa: CSVENGREDTQYF
j_call: TRBJ1-4; d_call: -; v_call: TRBV14; clone_size: -; cdr3_nt: TGTGCCAGCAGCCAACTCCCGGGGGGAGGTGATAATGAAAAACTGTTTTTT; cdr3_aa: CASSQLPGGGDNEKLFF
j_call: TRBJ2-7; d_call: -; v_call: TRBV20-1; clone_size: few; cdr3_nt: TGCAGTGCTAGAGAGGACAGAGAGCAGTACTTC; cdr3_aa: CSAREDREQYF
j_call: TRBJ2-7; d_call: -; v_call: TRBV27; clone_size: -; cdr3_nt: TGTGCCAGCAGTTTAGGGCCCCCCTACGAGCAGTACTTC; cdr3_aa: CASSLGPPYEQYF
j_call: TRBJ1-3; d_call: TRBD1; v_call: TRBV9; clone_size: -; cdr3_nt: TGTGCCAGCAGCGTATGGGGGGACAGCCTTTTGTCTGGAAACACCATATATTTT; cdr3_aa: CASSVWGDSLLSGNTIYF
j_call: TRBJ2-1; d_call: TRBD1; v_call: TRBV7-2; clone_size: -; cdr3_nt: TGTGCCAGCAGCCGCCGACAGGGCGAGGATGAGCAGTTCTTC; cdr3_aa: CASSRRQGEDEQFF
j_call: TRBJ1-1; d_call: -; v_call: TRBV29-1; clone_size: -; cdr3_nt: TGCAGCGTTGATGATGGCTTCACTGAAGCTTTCTTT; cdr3_aa: CSVDDGFTEAFF
j_call: TRBJ2-5; d_call: TRBD1; v_call: TRBV2; clone_size: -; cdr3_nt: TGTGCCAGCAGGGACCGATTGACAGGGGGAAAAGAGACCCAGTACTTC; cdr3_aa: CASRDRLTGGKETQYF
j_call: TRBJ2-2; d_call: TRBD1; v_call: TRBV19; clone_size: -; cdr3_nt: TGTGCCAGTAGTATCTCCCTAACAGGGGCCGGGGAGCTGTTTTTT; cdr3_aa: CASSISLTGAGELFF
j_call: TRBJ1-2; d_call: TRBD1; v_call: TRBV10-3; clone_size: -; cdr3_nt: TGTGCCATCACTGAACAGAGCAGGGGGCACGGCTACACCTTC; cdr3_aa: CAITEQSRGHGYTF
j_call: TRBJ1-1; d_call: -; v_call: TRBV7-6; clone_size: few; cdr3_nt: TGTGCCAGCAGCTTAAACAGGGTGGGCACTGAAGCTTTCTTT; cdr3_aa: CASSLNRVGTEAFF
j_call: TRBJ2-5; d_call: TRBD1; v_call: TRBV7-2; clone_size: -; cdr3_nt: TGTGCCAGCAGCCTGACAGGGGGGATCCAAGAGACCCAGTACTTC; cdr3_aa: CASSLTGGIQETQYF
j_call: TRBJ1-5; d_call: TRBD1; v_call: TRBV2; clone_size: once; cdr3_nt: TGTGCCAGCAGTGAAAGGGGACAGGGGGTTTACAATCAGCCCCAGCATTTT; cdr3_aa: CASSERGQGVYNQPQHF
j_call: TRBJ1-1; d_call: -; v_call: TRBV5-1; clone_size: -; cdr3_nt: TGCGCCAGCAGCCCCGGGGGGGGGAACACTGAAGCTTTCTTT; cdr3_aa: CASSPGGGNTEAFF
j_call: TRBJ2-7; d_call: TRBD1; v_call: TRBV29-1; clone_size: -; cdr3_nt: TGCAGCGTGAGGACAGGTTACGAGCAGTACTTC; cdr3_aa: CSVRTGYEQYF
j_call: TRBJ1-1; d_call: -; v_call: TRBV5-6; clone_size: few; cdr3_nt: TGTGCCAGCAGCTTGTTGCGGGGTAACACTGAAGCTTTCTTT; cdr3_aa: CASSLLRGNTEAFF
j_call: TRBJ2-1; d_call: -; v_call: TRBV19; clone_size: -; cdr3_nt: TGTGCCAGTAGTATTAGGCGGAGCTCCTACAATGAGCAGTTCTTC; cdr3_aa: CASSIRRSSYNEQFF
j_call: TRBJ2-7; d_call: TRBD1; v_call: TRBV28; clone_size: -; cdr3_nt: TGTGCCACCACCCAGGGTCCGGGACAGTATCACGAGCAGTACTTC; cdr3_aa: CATTQGPGQYHEQYF
j_call: TRBJ1-4; d_call: TRBD1; v_call: TRBV5-6; clone_size: -; cdr3_nt: TGTGCCAGCAGCTTGGTGACCGGGACAGGGGAAGGAAAACTGTTTTTT; cdr3_aa: CASSLVTGTGEGKLFF
j_call: TRBJ2-7; d_call: TRBD1; v_call: TRBV6-5; clone_size: once; cdr3_nt: TGTGCCAGCACTGACAGGGTTATCGACGAGCAGTACTTC; cdr3_aa: CASTDRVIDEQYF
j_call: TRBJ2-1; d_call: -; v_call: TRBV14; clone_size: -; cdr3_nt: TGTGCCAGCAGCCATAAAGCGTCCCCGGGTGACAATGAGCAGTTCTTC; cdr3_aa: CASSHKASPGDNEQFF
j_call: TRBJ1-6; d_call: -; v_call: TRBV7-3; clone_size: -; cdr3_nt: TGTGCCAGCAGCTTATCTGCAGGGAATTCACCCCTCCACTTT; cdr3_aa: CASSLSAGNSPLHF
j_call: TRBJ2-6; d_call: TRBD2; v_call: TRBV6-4; clone_size: -; cdr3_nt: TGTGCCAGCAGTGACTCGGGGGAGGGGCGTGGGGCCAACGTCCTGACTTTC; cdr3_aa: CASSDSGEGRGANVLTF
j_call: TRBJ1-3; d_call: -; v_call: TRBV2; clone_size: once; cdr3_nt: TGTGCCAGCCTTTCGGCGGACTCTGGAAACACCATATATTTT; cdr3_aa: CASLSADSGNTIYF
j_call: TRBJ2-3; d_call: TRBD2; v_call: TRBV15; clone_size: -; cdr3_nt: TGTGCCACCGCACCCCAGACTAGCGGAACAGATACGCAGTATTTT; cdr3_aa: CATAPQTSGTDTQYF
j_call: TRBJ2-7; d_call: TRBD2; v_call: TRBV2; clone_size: -; cdr3_nt: TGTGCCAGCAGTTATCGGGAGGGCCCTTACGAGCAGTACTTC; cdr3_aa: CASSYREGPYEQYF
j_call: TRBJ2-5; d_call: -; v_call: TRBV6-5; clone_size: -; cdr3_nt: TGTGCCAGCAGTTACCACCGACTGGCGGAGACCCAGTACTTC; cdr3_aa: CASSYHRLAETQYF
j_call: TRBJ1-2; d_call: TRBD1; v_call: TRBV6-5; clone_size: -; cdr3_nt: TGTGCCAGCAAAGGACAGGGATGGACCCCGGATGGCTACACCTTC; cdr3_aa: CASKGQGWTPDGYTF
j_call: TRBJ1-2; d_call: -; v_call: TRBV7-9; clone_size: once; cdr3_nt: TGTGCCAGCAGCTTAGGACCCAACGAGCAGGCTAACTATGGCTACACCTTC; cdr3_aa: CASSLGPNEQANYGYTF
j_call: TRBJ1-3; d_call: TRBD1; v_call: TRBV30; clone_size: -; cdr3_nt: TGTGCCTGGTTACCAGGGGGAATTGGAAACACCATATATTTT; cdr3_aa: CAWLPGGIGNTIYF
j_call: TRBJ2-5; d_call: -; v_call: TRBV9; clone_size: -; cdr3_nt: TGTGCCAGCAGCGTAGCCCTGGGGAGGTCCCAGTACTTC; cdr3_aa: CASSVALGRSQYF
j_call: TRBJ1-5; d_call: -; v_call: TRBV6-5; clone_size: -; cdr3_nt: TGTGCCAGCAGTTACGACAGCTATCAGCCCCAGCATTTT; cdr3_aa: CASSYDSYQPQHF
j_call: TRBJ2-1; d_call: -; v_call: TRBV4-3; clone_size: once; cdr3_nt: TGCGCCAGCAGCCAAGAACTTAACAGGGTTGGGTACAATGAGCAGTTCTTC; cdr3_aa: CASSQELNRVGYNEQFF
j_call: TRBJ1-1; d_call: -; v_call: TRBV11-2; clone_size: -; cdr3_nt: TGTGCCAGCAGCTTAGTGGGACACCCTGGGGGTAACACTGAAGCTTTCTTT; cdr3_aa: CASSLVGHPGGNTEAFF
j_call: TRBJ2-1; d_call: TRBD2; v_call: TRBV6-5; clone_size: -; cdr3_nt: TGTGCCAGCAGGGTTCGCGGGAGTGCTTGGAATGAGCAGTTCTTC; cdr3_aa: CASRVRGSAWNEQFF
j_call: TRBJ2-2; d_call: -; v_call: TRBV10-2; clone_size: -; cdr3_nt: TGCGCCAGCAAAACAGGGTCGAACACCGGGGAGCTGTTTTTT; cdr3_aa: CASKTGSNTGELFF